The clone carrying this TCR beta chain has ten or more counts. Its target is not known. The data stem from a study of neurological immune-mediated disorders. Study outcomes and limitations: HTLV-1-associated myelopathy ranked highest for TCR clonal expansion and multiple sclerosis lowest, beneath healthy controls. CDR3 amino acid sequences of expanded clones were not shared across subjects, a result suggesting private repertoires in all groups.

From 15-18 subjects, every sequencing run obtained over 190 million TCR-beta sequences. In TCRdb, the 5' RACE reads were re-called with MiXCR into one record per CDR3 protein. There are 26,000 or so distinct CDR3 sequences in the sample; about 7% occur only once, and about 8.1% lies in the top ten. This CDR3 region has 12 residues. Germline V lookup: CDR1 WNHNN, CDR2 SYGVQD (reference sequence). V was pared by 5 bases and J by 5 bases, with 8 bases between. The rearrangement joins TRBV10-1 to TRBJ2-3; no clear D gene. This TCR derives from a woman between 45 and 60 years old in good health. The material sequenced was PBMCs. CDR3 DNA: TGCGCCAGCAGTTCCCGGAAAGATACGCAGTATTTT. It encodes CASSSRKDTQYF.